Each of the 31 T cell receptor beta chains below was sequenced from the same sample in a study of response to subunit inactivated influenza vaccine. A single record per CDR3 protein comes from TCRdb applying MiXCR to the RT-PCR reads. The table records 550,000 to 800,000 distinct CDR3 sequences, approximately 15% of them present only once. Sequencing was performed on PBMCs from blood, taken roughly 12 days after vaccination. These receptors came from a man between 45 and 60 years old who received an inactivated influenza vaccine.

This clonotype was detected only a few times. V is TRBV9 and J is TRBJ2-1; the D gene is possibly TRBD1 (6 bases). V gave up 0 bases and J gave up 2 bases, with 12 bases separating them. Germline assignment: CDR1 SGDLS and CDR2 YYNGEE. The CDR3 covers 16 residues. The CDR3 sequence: CASSVGAGAAYNEQFF. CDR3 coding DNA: TGTGCCAGCAGCGTAGGGGCAGGGGCAGCCTACAATGAGCAGTTCTTC.

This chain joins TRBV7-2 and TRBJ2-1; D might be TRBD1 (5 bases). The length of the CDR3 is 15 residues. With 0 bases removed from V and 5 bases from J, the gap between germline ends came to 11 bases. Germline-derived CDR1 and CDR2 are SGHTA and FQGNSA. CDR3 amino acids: CASSLALRQNNEQFF. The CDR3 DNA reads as TGTGCCAGCAGCTTAGCGCTGAGACAGAACAATGAGCAGTTCTTC.

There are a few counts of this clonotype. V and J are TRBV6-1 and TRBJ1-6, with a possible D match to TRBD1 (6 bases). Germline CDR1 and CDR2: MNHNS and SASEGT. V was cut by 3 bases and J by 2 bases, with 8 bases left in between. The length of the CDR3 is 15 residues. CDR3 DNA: TGTGCCAGCAGTGACAGGGACACCTATAATTCACCCCTCCACTTT. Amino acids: CASSDRDTYNSPLHF.

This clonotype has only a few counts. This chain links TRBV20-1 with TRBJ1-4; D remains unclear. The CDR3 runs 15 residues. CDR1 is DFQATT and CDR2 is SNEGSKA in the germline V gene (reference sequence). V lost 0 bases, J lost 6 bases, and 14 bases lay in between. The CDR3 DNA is TGCAGTGCTAGAGATCTCAAGGCGCGATATGAAAAACTGTTTTTT. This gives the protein CSARDLKARYEKLFF.

The CDR3 loop reads CAISDSGFIYGYTF. The CDR3 DNA reads TGTGCCATCAGTGATTCAGGGTTTATCTATGGCTACACCTTC. The chain has TRBV10-3 and TRBJ1-2; perhaps TRBD1 as D (5 bases). V was clipped by 3 bases and J by 4 bases, with 12 bases between them. The CDR3 has 14 residues. Germline lookup yields CDR1 ENHRY and CDR2 SYGVKD.

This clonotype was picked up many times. The CDR3 loop is CASSQDVGNSYNEQFF. The CDR3 nucleotides read TGCGCCAGCAGCCAAGACGTTGGAAACAGTTACAATGAGCAGTTCTTC. The chain recombines TRBV4-1 with TRBJ2-1; D gene ambiguous. CDR1 and CDR2 (germline): MGHRA, YSYEKL. The CDR3 runs 16 residues. Trimming cost V 0 bases and J 4 bases, with 13 bases left between them.

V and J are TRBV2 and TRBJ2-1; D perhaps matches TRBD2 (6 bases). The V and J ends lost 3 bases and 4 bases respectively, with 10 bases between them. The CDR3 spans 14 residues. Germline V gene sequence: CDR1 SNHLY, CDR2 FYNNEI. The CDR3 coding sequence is TGTGCCAGCAGTGACTCTAGCGCGTACAATGAGCAGTTCTTC. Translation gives CASSDSSAYNEQFF.

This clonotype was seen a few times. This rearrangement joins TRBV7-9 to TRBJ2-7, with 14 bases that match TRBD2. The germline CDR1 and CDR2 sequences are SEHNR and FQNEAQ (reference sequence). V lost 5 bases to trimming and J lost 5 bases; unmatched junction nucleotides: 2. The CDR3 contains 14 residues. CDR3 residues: CASSGTSGRDEQYF. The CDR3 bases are TGTGCCAGCAGCGGGACTAGCGGGAGAGACGAGCAGTACTTC.

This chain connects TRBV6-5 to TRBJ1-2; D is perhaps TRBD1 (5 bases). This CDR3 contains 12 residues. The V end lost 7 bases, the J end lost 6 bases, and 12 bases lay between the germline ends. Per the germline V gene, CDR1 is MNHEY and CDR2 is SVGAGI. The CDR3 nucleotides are TGTGCCAGCAAGTTGGGAGGGGATGGCTACACCTTC. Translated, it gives CASKLGGDGYTF.

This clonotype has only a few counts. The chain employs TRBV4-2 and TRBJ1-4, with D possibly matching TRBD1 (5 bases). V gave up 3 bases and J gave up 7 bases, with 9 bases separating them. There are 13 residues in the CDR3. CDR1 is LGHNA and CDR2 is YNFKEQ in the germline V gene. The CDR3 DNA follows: TGTGCCAGCAGCCAGGCCAGGGCTGAAAAACTGTTTTTT. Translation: CASSQARAEKLFF.

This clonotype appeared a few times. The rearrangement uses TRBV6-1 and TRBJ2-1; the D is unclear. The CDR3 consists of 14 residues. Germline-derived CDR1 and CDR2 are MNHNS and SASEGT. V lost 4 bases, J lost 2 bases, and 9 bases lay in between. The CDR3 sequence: CASSVSSPYNEQFF. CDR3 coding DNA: TGTGCCAGCAGTGTCTCCTCCCCCTACAATGAGCAGTTCTTC.

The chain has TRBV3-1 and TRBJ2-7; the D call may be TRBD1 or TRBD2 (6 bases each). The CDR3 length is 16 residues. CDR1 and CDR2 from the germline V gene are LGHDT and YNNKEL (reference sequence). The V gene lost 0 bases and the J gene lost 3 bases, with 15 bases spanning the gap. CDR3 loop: CASSQEGGTLHYEQYF. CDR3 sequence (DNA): TGTGCCAGCAGCCAAGAAGGGGGGACCCTACACTACGAGCAGTACTTC.

The CDR3 DNA reads TGTGCCAGCAGCTCAAGGGACATCGGAGAGACCCAGTACTTC. Protein sequence: CASSSRDIGETQYF. The chain combines TRBV13 with TRBJ2-5; D might be TRBD1 (6 bases). From germline, CDR1 is PRHDT and CDR2 FYEKMQ (reference sequence). The CDR3 has 14 residues. Trimming removed 4 bases from V and 4 bases from J, with 13 bases in between.

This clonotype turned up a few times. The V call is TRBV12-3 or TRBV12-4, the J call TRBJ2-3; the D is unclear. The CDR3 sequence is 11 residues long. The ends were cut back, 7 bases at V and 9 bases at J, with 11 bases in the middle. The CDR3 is CASTPDLTQYF. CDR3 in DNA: TGTGCCAGCACCCCGGACCTGACGCAGTATTTT.

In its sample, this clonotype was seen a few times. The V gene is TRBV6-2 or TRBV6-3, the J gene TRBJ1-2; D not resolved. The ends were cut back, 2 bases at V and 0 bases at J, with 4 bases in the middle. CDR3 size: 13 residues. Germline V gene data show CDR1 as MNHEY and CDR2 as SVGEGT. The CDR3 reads CASSYRSNYGYTF. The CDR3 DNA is TGTGCCAGCAGTTACCGATCTAACTATGGCTACACCTTC.

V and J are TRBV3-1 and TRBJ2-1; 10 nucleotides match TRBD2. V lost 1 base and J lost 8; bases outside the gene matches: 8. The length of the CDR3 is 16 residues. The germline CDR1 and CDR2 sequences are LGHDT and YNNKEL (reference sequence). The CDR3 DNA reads TGTGCCAGCAGCCAAGCAAAGACTAGCGGGTCCGATGAGCAGTTCTTC. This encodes CASSQAKTSGSDEQFF.

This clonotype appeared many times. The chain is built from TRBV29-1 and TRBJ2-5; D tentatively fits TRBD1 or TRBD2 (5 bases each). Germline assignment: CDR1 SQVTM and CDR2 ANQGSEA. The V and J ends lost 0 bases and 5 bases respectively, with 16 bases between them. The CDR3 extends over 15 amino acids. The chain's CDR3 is CSVEDHGSWGETQYF. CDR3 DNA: TGCAGCGTTGAAGATCACGGGTCCTGGGGGGAGACCCAGTACTTC.

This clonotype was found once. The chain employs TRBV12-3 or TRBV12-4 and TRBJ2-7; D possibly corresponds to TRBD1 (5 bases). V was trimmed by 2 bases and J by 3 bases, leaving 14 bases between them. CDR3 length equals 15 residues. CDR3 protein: CASSLSRRTFYEQYF. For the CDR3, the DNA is TGTGCCAGCAGTTTAAGCCGACGGACATTCTACGAGCAGTACTTC.

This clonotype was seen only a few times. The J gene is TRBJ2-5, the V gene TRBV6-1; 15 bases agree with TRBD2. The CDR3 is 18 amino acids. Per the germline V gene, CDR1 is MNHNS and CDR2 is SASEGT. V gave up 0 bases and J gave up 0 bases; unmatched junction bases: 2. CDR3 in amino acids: CASSEAGLAGGYQETQYF. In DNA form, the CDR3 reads TGTGCCAGCAGTGAAGCCGGACTAGCGGGGGGGTACCAAGAGACCCAGTACTTC.

CDR3 DNA sequence: TGCAGCGTTGAACTGGGGACTAGCGGGAGTGGAGATACGCAGTATTTT. Its protein is CSVELGTSGSGDTQYF. The V call is TRBV29-1, the J call TRBJ2-3, with 14 nucleotides matching TRBD2. The CDR3 totals 16 residues. CDR1 is SQVTM, CDR2 ANQGSEA, per germline. V lost 2 bases to trimming and J lost 5 bases; unmatched junction nucleotides: 6.

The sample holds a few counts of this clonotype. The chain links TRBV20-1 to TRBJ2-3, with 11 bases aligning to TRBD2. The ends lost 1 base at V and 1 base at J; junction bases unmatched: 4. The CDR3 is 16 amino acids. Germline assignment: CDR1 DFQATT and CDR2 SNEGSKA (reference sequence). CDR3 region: CSARGNSGRGTDTQYF. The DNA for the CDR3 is TGCAGTGCTAGAGGGAATAGCGGGAGGGGCACAGATACGCAGTATTTT.

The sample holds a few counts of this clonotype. The CDR3, as DNA: TGTGCCAGCAGCTCAGGGGGTAGAAACAATGAGCAGTTCTTC. Encoded protein: CASSSGGRNNEQFF. The rearrangement links TRBV7-8 to TRBJ2-1; the match to TRBD1 covers 7 bases. The CDR3 is 14 residues long. CDR1 SGHVS and CDR2 FQNEAQ come from the germline V gene. The ends lost 4 bases at V and 5 bases at J; junction bases unmatched: 5.

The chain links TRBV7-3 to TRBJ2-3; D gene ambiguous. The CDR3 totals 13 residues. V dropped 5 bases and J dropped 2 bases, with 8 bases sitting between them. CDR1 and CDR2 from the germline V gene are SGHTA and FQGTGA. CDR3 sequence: CASSKTLTDTQYF. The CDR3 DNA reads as TGTGCCAGCAGCAAGACCCTCACAGATACGCAGTATTTT.

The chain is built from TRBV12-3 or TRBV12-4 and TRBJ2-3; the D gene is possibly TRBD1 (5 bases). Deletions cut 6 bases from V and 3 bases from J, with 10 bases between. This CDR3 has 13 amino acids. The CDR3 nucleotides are TGTGCCAGCAGAGTAACAGGAACAGATACGCAGTATTTT. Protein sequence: CASRVTGTDTQYF.

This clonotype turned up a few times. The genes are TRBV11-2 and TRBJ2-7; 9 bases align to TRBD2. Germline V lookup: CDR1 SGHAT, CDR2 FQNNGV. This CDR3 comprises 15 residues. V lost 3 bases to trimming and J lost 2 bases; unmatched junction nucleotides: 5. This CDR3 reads CASSLSSGATYEQYF. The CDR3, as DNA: TGTGCCAGCAGCTTGTCTAGCGGGGCAACCTACGAGCAGTACTTC.

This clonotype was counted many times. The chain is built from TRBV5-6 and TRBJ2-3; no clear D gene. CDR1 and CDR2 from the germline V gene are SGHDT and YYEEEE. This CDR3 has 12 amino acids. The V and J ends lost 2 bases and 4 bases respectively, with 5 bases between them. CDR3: CASSFSADTQYF. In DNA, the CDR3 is TGTGCCAGCAGCTTTTCTGCAGATACGCAGTATTTT.

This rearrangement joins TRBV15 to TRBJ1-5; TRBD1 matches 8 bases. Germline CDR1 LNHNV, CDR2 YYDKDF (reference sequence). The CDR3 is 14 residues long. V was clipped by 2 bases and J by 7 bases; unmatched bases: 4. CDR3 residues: CATSRQGAGQPQHF. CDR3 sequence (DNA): TGTGCCACCAGCAGACAGGGGGCCGGACAGCCCCAGCATTTT.

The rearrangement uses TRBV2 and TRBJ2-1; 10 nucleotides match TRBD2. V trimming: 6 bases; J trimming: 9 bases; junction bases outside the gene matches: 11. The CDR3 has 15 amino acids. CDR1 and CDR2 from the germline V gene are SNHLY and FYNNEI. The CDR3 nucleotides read TGTGCCAGCAGCCCCGGGCTAGCGGGAGTCGGTGAGCAGTTCTTC. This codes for CASSPGLAGVGEQFF.

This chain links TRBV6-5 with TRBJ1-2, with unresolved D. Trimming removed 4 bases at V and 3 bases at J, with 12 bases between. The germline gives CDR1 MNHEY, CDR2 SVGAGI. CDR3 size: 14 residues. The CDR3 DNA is TGTGCCAGCAGTTTACAGAGAAACTACTATGGCTACACCTTC. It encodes CASSLQRNYYGYTF.

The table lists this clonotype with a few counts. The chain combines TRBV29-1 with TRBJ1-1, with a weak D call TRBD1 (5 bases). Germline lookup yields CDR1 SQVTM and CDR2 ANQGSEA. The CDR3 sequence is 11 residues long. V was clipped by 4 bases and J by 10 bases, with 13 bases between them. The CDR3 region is CSVGSGDGAFF. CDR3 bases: TGCAGCGTTGGATCGGGGGATGGAGCTTTCTTT. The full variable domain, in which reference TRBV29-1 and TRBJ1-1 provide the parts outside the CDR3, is SAVISQKPSRDICQRGTSLTIQCQVDSQVTMMFWYRQQPGQSLTLIATANQGSEATYESGFVIDKFPISRPNLTFSTLTVSNMSPEDSSIYLCSVGSGDGAFFGQGTRLTVV.

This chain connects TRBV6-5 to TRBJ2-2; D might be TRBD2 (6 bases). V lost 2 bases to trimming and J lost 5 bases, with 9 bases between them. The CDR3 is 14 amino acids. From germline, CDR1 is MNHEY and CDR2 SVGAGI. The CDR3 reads CASSYGLATGELFF. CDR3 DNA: TGTGCCAGCAGTTACGGGCTAGCGACCGGGGAGCTGTTTTTT.